A single sample is the source of the 28 T cell receptor beta chains below, sequenced in a study of cytomegalovirus exposure and HLA in healthy donors. The study ran its PCR with 60 Vbeta and 13 Jbeta primers. Sequencing used immunoSEQ multiplex PCR; TCRdb keeps in-frame clones, though not all of them. Of tens of thousands of clones listed, around 80% are singletons. Sequencing was done on a sample of PBMCs. The receptors shown here come from a man aged 30-40 years in good health and CMV-seronegative.

The V gene is TRBV6-5, the J gene TRBJ1-1, with 7 bases lining up with TRBD1. CDR3 length: 16 amino acids. Trimming took 4 bases from V and 4 from J; bases not matched to a gene: 12. The germline V gene has CDR1 MNHEY and CDR2 SVGAGI. The CDR3 sequence is CASSLGSRGTGTEAFF. The DNA of the CDR3 is TGTGCCAGCAGTTTAGGGAGCAGGGGGACGGGCACTGAAGCTTTCTTT.

As DNA, the CDR3 is TGTGCCAGCTCACCCCCTACCGGGACAGGGAACGAGCAGTACTTC. It yields the protein CASSPPTGTGNEQYF. The genes are TRBV18 and TRBJ2-7; 9 nucleotides align to TRBD1. CDR1 and CDR2 from the germline V gene are KGHSH and LQKENI. After removal of 3 bases from V and 5 bases from J, the junction contained 8 bases not matched to a gene. The CDR3 spans 15 residues.

The rearrangement joins TRBV7-8 to TRBJ2-4; TRBD2 aligns across 8 bases. Germline V gene sequence: CDR1 SGHVS, CDR2 FQNEAQ. The CDR3 length is 11 residues. The trim removed 5 bases at V and 9 bases at J, leaving 0 bases unmatched. The CDR3 bases are TGTGCCAGCAGCCGGGGGGGCATTCAGTACTTC. This gives the protein CASSRGGIQYF.

A few counts support this clone. V usage is TRBV5-4 and J usage is TRBJ2-2, with TRBD1 as a possible D gene (5 bases). Germline CDR1 is SGHNT and CDR2 is YYREEE (reference sequence). The V end was cut by 4 bases, the J end by 9 bases, with 7 bases between. The CDR3 extends over 11 amino acids. CDR3 DNA sequence: TGTGCCAGCAGCCCAGGGAGGGAGCTGTTTTTT. This translates into CASSPGRELFF.

This clone occurred once. The J gene is TRBJ1-5, the V gene TRBV7-3; no firm D call. The CDR3 covers 15 residues. Trimming pared 6 bases from V and 4 bases from J, leaving 16 bases between. CDR1 is SGHTA and CDR2 is FQGTGA in the germline V gene. The CDR3 region has the DNA TGTGCCAGCAGTCCAAGAGTCCGGGGAAATCAGCCCCAGCATTTT. This gives the protein CASSPRVRGNQPQHF.

This chain links TRBV13 with TRBJ1-4; D not certain. Germline V gene data show CDR1 as PRHDT and CDR2 as FYEKMQ (reference sequence). CDR3 length equals 11 residues. V was cut by 3 bases and J by 8 bases, with 4 bases left in between. Here the CDR3 DNA reads TGTGCCAGCAGCTTCGGGGAAAAACTGTTTTTT. It is translated as CASSFGEKLFF.

The chain links TRBV7-9 to TRBJ1-3; 8 nucleotides agree with TRBD1. Looked up from germline, CDR1 is SEHNR and CDR2 is FQNEAQ (reference sequence). CDR3 size: 14 residues. J was trimmed by 4 bases and V by 5 bases; bases with no gene match: 4. CDR3 sequence: CASSPDRVGNTIYF. In DNA form, the CDR3 reads TGTGCCAGCAGCCCGGACAGGGTCGGAAACACCATATATTTT.

V and J are TRBV25-1 and TRBJ2-3; 8 nucleotides match TRBD2. Germline lookup yields CDR1 MGHDK and CDR2 SYGVNS. The CDR3 sequence is 15 residues long. J gave up 6 bases and V 3 bases, and 8 bases lay outside the gene matches. The CDR3 is CASSDLRGAGDTQYF. DNA for the CDR3: TGTGCCAGCAGTGACTTGCGGGGGGCGGGGGATACGCAGTATTTT.

The chain employs TRBV14 and TRBJ2-7, with 13 bases matching TRBD2. With V trimmed by 4 bases and J by 1 base, 4 bases remained unmatched. The CDR3 contains 16 residues. Germline CDR1 is SGHDN and CDR2 is FVKESK. The chain's CDR3 is CASSPWTSGRSYEQYF. In DNA, the CDR3 is TGTGCCAGCAGCCCTTGGACTAGCGGGAGATCCTACGAGCAGTACTTC.

This chain links TRBV15 with TRBJ2-3; the match to TRBD2 covers 16 bases. Germline V CDR1 and CDR2: LNHNV, YYDKDF (reference sequence). This CDR3 has 15 amino acids. The junction had 7 bases not matched to a gene; V was cut back by 5 bases and J by 11 bases. The CDR3 here is CATSSGLAGGVGQYF. The CDR3 bases are TGTGCCACCAGCTCGGGACTAGCGGGGGGGGTTGGGCAGTATTTT.

The gene calls are TRBV28 and TRBJ2-2; 8 bases are a match to TRBD1. Germline CDR1 reads MDHEN; CDR2 reads SYDVKM. The trim removed 3 bases at V and 6 bases at J, leaving 3 bases unmatched. The CDR3 runs 14 residues. The CDR3: CASSFLDRAGELFF. Written as DNA, the CDR3 is TGTGCCAGCAGTTTCTTGGACAGGGCCGGGGAGCTGTTTTTT.

V usage is TRBV6-5 and J usage is TRBJ2-2; 9 bases are shared with TRBD1. V shed 6 bases and J 4 bases; nucleotides not matched to a gene: 3. CDR1 and CDR2 (germline): MNHEY, SVGAGI. The CDR3 runs to 14 residues. The CDR3 protein is CASRQGAGTGELFF. CDR3 coding DNA: TGTGCCAGCAGACAGGGGGCGGGCACCGGGGAGCTGTTTTTT.

The V gene is TRBV4-1, the J gene TRBJ2-1, with D possibly being TRBD2 (7 bases). Trimming shortened V by 0 bases and J by 8 bases, and 17 bases separated the two germline ends. The CDR3 is made up of 16 amino acids. Per the germline V gene, CDR1 is MGHRA and CDR2 is YSYEKL. CDR3 region: CASSQEEGGGYDEQFF. The CDR3 nucleotides are TGCGCCAGCAGCCAAGAGGAGGGGGGGGGCTATGATGAGCAGTTCTTC.

V is TRBV5-4 and J is TRBJ1-2; D is possibly TRBD1 (5 bases). With 0 bases removed from V and 4 bases from J, the gap between germline ends came to 16 bases. The germline gives CDR1 SGHNT, CDR2 YYREEE (reference sequence). The CDR3 has 16 residues. The CDR3 DNA follows: TGTGCCAGCAGCTTGGGGGGCGGAGCGGGGACCTATGGCTACACCTTC. It codes for CASSLGGGAGTYGYTF.

This chain's CDR3 is CAIRDPTGGDRAPIYF. The CDR3 DNA reads TGTGCCATCAGAGACCCGACAGGGGGGGACCGGGCCCCCATATATTTT. This sequence joins TRBV10-3 and TRBJ1-3; 9 nucleotides match TRBD1. The CDR3 runs 16 residues. Germline V gene data show CDR1 as ENHRY and CDR2 as SYGVKD. After removal of 6 bases from V and 11 bases from J, the junction contained 17 bases not matched to a gene.

This clone appeared a few times. This chain links TRBV7-3 with TRBJ1-4; D remains unclear. The CDR3 totals 15 residues. Trimming removed 2 bases from V and 4 bases from J, with 11 bases in between. Looked up from germline, CDR1 is SGHTA and CDR2 is FQGTGA. CDR3 sequence: CASSLQGGVNEKLFF. The CDR3 DNA reads TGTGCCAGCAGCTTACAAGGCGGCGTTAATGAAAAACTGTTTTTT.

The chain combines TRBV25-1 with TRBJ2-3, with 7 bases matching TRBD1. The J segment lost 2 bases and the V segment lost 0 bases, leaving 2 bases of the junction unmatched. CDR3 length: 15 amino acids. Germline values: CDR1 MGHDK, CDR2 SYGVNS. CDR3 bases: TGTGCCAGCAGTGAATACAGGGGGTCCACAGATACGCAGTATTTT. It specifies CASSEYRGSTDTQYF. The variable domain in full, with the rest retrieved from reference TRBV25-1 and TRBJ2-3, is EADIYQTPRYLVIGTGKKITLECSQTMGHDKMYWYQQDPGMELHLIHYSYGVNSTEKGDLSSESTVSRIRTEHFPLTLESARPSHTSQYLCASSEYRGSTDTQYFGPGTRLTVL.

The gene calls are TRBV18 and TRBJ1-3; 7 nucleotides align to TRBD1. After removal of 5 bases from V and 0 bases from J, the junction contained 4 bases not matched to a gene. Germline CDR1 and CDR2: KGHSH and LQKENI. The length of the CDR3 is 15 residues. The CDR3 is CASSIDRDSGNTIYF. In DNA, the CDR3 is TGTGCCAGCTCAATCGACAGGGACTCTGGAAACACCATATATTTT.

This chain connects TRBV2 to TRBJ2-7, with D unresolved. This CDR3 contains 17 residues. Trimming took off 4 bases at V and 0 bases at J, with 19 bases between the two ends. Looked up from germline, CDR1 is SNHLY and CDR2 is FYNNEI. In DNA, the CDR3 is TGTGCCAGCAGTGTAACCCCTCCAGCGCTCGGCTCCTACGAGCAGTACTTC. Translating it yields CASSVTPPALGSYEQYF.

J is TRBJ2-2 and V is TRBV6-5; 11 nucleotides line up with TRBD2. J was trimmed by 6 bases and V by 6 bases; bases with no gene match: 3. CDR3 size: 14 residues. Germline V lookup: CDR1 MNHEY, CDR2 SVGAGI. As DNA, the CDR3 is TGTGCCAGCAGCATGACTAGCGGGGCCGGGGAGCTGTTTTTT. Protein product: CASSMTSGAGELFF.

In this sample, this clone turned up once. The V call is TRBV7-2, the J call TRBJ2-7, with TRBD2 matching over 7 bases. Germline lookup yields CDR1 SGHTA and CDR2 FQGNSA. With 4 bases clipped from V and 1 base from J, the junction kept 4 bases outside the gene matches. The CDR3 covers 14 residues. The DNA for the CDR3 is TGTGCCAGCAGCTCGCTAGCGGCTTCCTACGAGCAGTACTTC. Protein sequence: CASSSLAASYEQYF.

This clone was picked up a small number of times. The chain couples TRBV9 to TRBJ2-7; perhaps TRBD2 as D (5 bases). Trimming left V 0 bases short and J 0 bases short, with 7 bases between. Germline V lookup: CDR1 SGDLS, CDR2 YYNGEE. The CDR3 runs 14 residues. The CDR3 sequence is CASSVASGSYEQYF. The CDR3 DNA reads TGTGCCAGCAGCGTAGCAAGCGGCTCCTACGAGCAGTACTTC.

This clone was found once. V is TRBV27 and J is TRBJ2-2, with D possibly matching TRBD1 (5 bases). Per the germline V gene, CDR1 is MNHEY and CDR2 is SMNVEV (reference sequence). Trimming removed 1 base from V and 4 bases from J, with 10 bases in between. CDR3 length: 15 amino acids. The CDR3 DNA reads as TGTGCCAGCAGTTTATTAGGGGTTGGCACCGGGGAGCTGTTTTTT. Protein product: CASSLLGVGTGELFF.

CDR3 sequence (DNA): TGTGCCAGCAGTTACGGGACAGGGGACACTGAAGCTTTCTTT. Its protein is CASSYGTGDTEAFF. This sequence joins TRBV6-5 and TRBJ1-1; 10 positions agree with TRBD1. After removal of 2 bases from V and 3 bases from J, the junction contained 0 bases not matched to a gene. The CDR3 runs to 14 residues. The germline CDR1 and CDR2 sequences are MNHEY and SVGAGI.

CDR3 in amino acids: CASSPGGGEAFF. CDR3 in DNA: TGTGCCAGCAGCCCCGGGGGGGGCGAAGCTTTCTTT. V and J are TRBV7-9 and TRBJ1-1, with TRBD1 as a possible D gene (6 bases). There are 12 residues in the CDR3. Looked up from germline, CDR1 is SEHNR and CDR2 is FQNEAQ (reference sequence). V lost 5 bases and J lost 8, with 12 bases in between.

This chain's CDR3 is CASSFLYQPQHF. CDR3 nucleotides: TGTGCCAGCAGCTTCCTTTATCAGCCCCAGCATTTT. V and J are TRBV5-6 and TRBJ1-5; no firm D call. Germline CDR1 is SGHDT and CDR2 is YYEEEE. This CDR3 is 12 amino acids long. Trimming cost V 2 bases and J 5 bases, with 5 bases left between them.

The rearrangement links TRBV18 to TRBJ1-5; D remains unclear. The CDR3 spans 12 residues. Trimming shortened V by 4 bases and J by 8 bases, and 9 bases separated the two germline ends. The germline V gene has CDR1 KGHSH and CDR2 LQKENI. The CDR3 sequence is CASSRGREPQHF. CDR3 nucleotide sequence: TGTGCCAGCTCACGAGGTCGGGAGCCCCAGCATTTT.

V is TRBV2 and J is TRBJ1-2; D unresolved. V lost 6 bases, J lost 4 bases, and 12 bases lay in between. The germline CDR1 and CDR2 sequences are SNHLY and FYNNEI. The CDR3 loop spans 13 amino acids. For the CDR3, the DNA is TGTGCCAGCAGACGGAGGATTCTCTATGGCTACACCTTC. Protein: CASRRRILYGYTF.